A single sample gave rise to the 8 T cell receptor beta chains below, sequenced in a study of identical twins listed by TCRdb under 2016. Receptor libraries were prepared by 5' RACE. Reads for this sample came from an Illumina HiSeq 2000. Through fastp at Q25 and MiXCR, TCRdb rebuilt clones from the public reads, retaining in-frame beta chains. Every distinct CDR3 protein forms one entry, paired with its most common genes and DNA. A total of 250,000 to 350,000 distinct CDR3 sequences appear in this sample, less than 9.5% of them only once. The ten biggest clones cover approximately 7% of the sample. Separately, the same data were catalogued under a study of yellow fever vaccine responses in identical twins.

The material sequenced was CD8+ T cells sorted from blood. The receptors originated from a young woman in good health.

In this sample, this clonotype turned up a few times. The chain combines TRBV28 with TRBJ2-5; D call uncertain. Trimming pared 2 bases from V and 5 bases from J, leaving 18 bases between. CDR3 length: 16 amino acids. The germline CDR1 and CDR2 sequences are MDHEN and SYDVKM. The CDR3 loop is CASSLRAPRHKETQYF. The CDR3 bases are TGTGCCAGCAGTTTAAGGGCTCCTCGGCATAAGGAGACCCAGTACTTC.

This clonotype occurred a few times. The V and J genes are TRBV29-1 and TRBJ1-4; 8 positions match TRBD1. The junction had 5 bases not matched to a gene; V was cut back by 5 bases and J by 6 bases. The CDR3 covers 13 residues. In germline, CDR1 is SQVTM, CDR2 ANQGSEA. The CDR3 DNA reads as TGCAGCGTTACGGACAGGGTCGATGAAAAACTGTTTTTT. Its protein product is CSVTDRVDEKLFF.

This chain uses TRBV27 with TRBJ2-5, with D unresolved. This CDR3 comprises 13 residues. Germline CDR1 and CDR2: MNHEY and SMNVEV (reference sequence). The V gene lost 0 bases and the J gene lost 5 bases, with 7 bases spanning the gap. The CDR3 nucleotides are TGTGCCAGCAGTTTATCCCCCGGGGAGACCCAGTACTTC. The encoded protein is CASSLSPGETQYF.

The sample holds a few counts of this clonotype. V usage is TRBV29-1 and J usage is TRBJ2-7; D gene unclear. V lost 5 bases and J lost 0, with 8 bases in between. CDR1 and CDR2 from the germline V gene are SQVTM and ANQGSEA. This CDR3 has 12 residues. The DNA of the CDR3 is TGCAGCGTTTCGGGCATCTCCTACGAGCAGTACTTC. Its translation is CSVSGISYEQYF.

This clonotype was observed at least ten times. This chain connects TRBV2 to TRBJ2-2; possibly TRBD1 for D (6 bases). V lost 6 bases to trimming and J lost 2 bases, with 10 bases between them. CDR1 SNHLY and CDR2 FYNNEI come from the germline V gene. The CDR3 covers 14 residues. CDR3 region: CASSVRGNTGELFF. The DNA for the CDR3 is TGTGCCAGCAGCGTCAGGGGAAACACCGGGGAGCTGTTTTTT.

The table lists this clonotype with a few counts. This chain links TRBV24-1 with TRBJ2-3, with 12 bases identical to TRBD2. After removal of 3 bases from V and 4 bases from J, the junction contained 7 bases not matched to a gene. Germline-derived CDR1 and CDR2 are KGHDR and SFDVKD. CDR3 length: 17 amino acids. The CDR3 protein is CATSDLRLAGVPDTQYF. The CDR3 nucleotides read TGTGCCACCAGTGATCTCCGACTAGCGGGAGTCCCAGATACGCAGTATTTT.

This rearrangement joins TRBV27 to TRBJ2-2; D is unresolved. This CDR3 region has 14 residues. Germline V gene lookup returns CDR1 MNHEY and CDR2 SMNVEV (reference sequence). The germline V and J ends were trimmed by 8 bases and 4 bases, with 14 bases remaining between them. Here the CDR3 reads CASGLGLATGELFF. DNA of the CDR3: TGTGCCAGCGGGCTCGGTCTCGCCACCGGGGAGCTGTTTTTT.

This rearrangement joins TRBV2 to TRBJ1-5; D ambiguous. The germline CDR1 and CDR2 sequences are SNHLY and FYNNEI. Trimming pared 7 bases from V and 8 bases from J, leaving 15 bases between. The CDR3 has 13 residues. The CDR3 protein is CASKDPLIEPQHF. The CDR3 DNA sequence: TGTGCCAGCAAGGACCCCCTTATTGAGCCCCAGCATTTT.